This TCR beta chain was found in a study of tumor-infiltrating lymphocytes in oesophageal squamous cell carcinoma. In TCRdb, the PCR reads were re-called with MiXCR into one record per CDR3 protein. The data contain over 12,000 distinct CDR3 sequences, 46% of them singletons. Germline-derived CDR1 and CDR2 are SGHRS and YFSETQ. Unmatched junction bases numbered 12, after V lost 2 bases and J lost 5 bases. The CDR3 consists of 16 residues. This clonotype was picked up many times. Sequencing was performed on blood. This chain uses TRBV5-1 with TRBJ2-7, with TRBD1 matching over 8 bases. This sequence was found in a male donor with esophageal squamous cell carcinoma. CDR3 DNA sequence: TGCGCCAGCAGCTTAGTGGGGACGGACAGGGACGACGAGCAGTACTTC. This codes for CASSLVGTDRDDEQYF.